The 32 T cell receptor beta chains listed next were all sequenced from one sample in a study of Ad26.COV2.S vaccination and SARS-CoV-2 variants. This sample's treatment: some 19 received Ad26.COV2.S at low or high dose, single or two shots; roughly five received placebo; per-sample allocation not given. Samples were taken on day 63 after the first vaccine or placebo injection. Measured with immunoSEQ multiplex PCR; TCRdb has only the in-frame clones, and not every one. The sample contains over 400,000 clones, about nine tenths of which appear only once. Sample: peripheral blood, taken in a trial of Ad26.COV2.S vaccine versus placebo. The receptors derive from a person aged 18-60 years who received the Ad26.COV2.S COVID-19 vaccine or a placebo.

This clone was observed a single time. The genes are TRBV5-1 and TRBJ2-1, with D possibly TRBD2 on 5 matching bases. The V end was cut by 0 bases, the J end by 7 bases, with 8 bases between. Germline loops: CDR1 SGHRS, CDR2 YFSETQ. CDR3 length: 13 amino acids. CDR3 DNA: TGCGCCAGCAGCTTGGCGGGGTGGAATGAGCAGTTCTTC. Amino acids: CASSLAGWNEQFF. Using reference TRBV5-1 and TRBJ2-1 for the parts outside the CDR3, the full variable domain is KAGVTQTPRYLIKTRGQQVTLSCSPISGHRSVSWYQQTPGQGLQFLFEYFSETQRNKGNFPGRFSGRQFSNSRSEMNVSTLELGDSALYLCASSLAGWNEQFFGPGTRLTVL.

This rearrangement joins TRBV9 to TRBJ2-7, with a possible D match to TRBD1 (6 bases). In germline, CDR1 is SGDLS, CDR2 YYNGEE. The ends were cut back, 5 bases at V and 3 bases at J, with 15 bases in the middle. This CDR3 region has 14 residues. The CDR3 reads CASSGTTGFYEQYF. The CDR3 DNA follows: TGTGCCAGCAGTGGAACGACAGGATTCTACGAGCAGTACTTC.

This chain links TRBV6-1 with TRBJ2-2; D may be TRBD1 (5 bases). V was clipped by 3 bases and J by 4 bases, with 12 bases between them. The CDR3 is made up of 15 amino acids. Germline values: CDR1 MNHNS, CDR2 SASEGT. The CDR3 protein is CASSDARVGTGELFF. The CDR3 nucleotides read TGTGCCAGCAGTGATGCCAGGGTAGGCACCGGGGAGCTGTTTTTT.

This chain joins TRBV15 and TRBJ1-5, with D maybe TRBD1 (6 bases). Germline CDR1 is LNHNV and CDR2 is YYDKDF (reference sequence). The CDR3 is 15 residues long. V was shortened by 3 bases and J by 3 bases, with 12 bases between the two germline ends. Here the CDR3 DNA reads TGTGCCACCAGCAGGCCCGGGACACCCAATCAGCCCCAGCATTTT. Translation: CATSRPGTPNQPQHF.

The chain carries TRBV28 and TRBJ2-7, with D tentatively TRBD2 (5 bases). Germline values: CDR1 MDHEN, CDR2 SYDVKM. The CDR3 extends over 14 amino acids. The V and J ends lost 1 base and 1 base respectively, with 8 bases between them. This CDR3 is CASSLLGVSYEQYF. The CDR3, as DNA: TGTGCCAGCAGTTTATTGGGAGTTTCCTACGAGCAGTACTTC.

The chain recombines TRBV28 with TRBJ1-2; TRBD1 might be the D (5 bases). V lost 5 bases and J lost 7, with 14 bases in between. Germline V gives CDR1 MDHEN, CDR2 SYDVKM. The CDR3 extends over 13 amino acids. The CDR3 spells CASSRGLPGGYTF. In DNA, the CDR3 is TGTGCCAGCAGTAGGGGACTTCCAGGTGGCTACACCTTC.

The V and J genes are TRBV9 and TRBJ2-5; tentatively, D is TRBD1 or TRBD2 (6 bases each). Germline values: CDR1 SGDLS, CDR2 YYNGEE. The ends were cut back, 0 bases at V and 5 bases at J, with 11 bases in the middle. The CDR3 totals 14 residues. CDR3 residues: CASSVAGAGETQYF. The DNA for the CDR3 is TGTGCCAGCAGCGTAGCGGGGGCCGGGGAGACCCAGTACTTC. Full variable domain (rest looked up from reference TRBV9 and TRBJ2-5): DSGVTQTPKHLITATGQRVTLRCSPRSGDLSVYWYQQSLDQGLQFLIQYYNGEERAKGNILERFSAQQFPDLHSELNLSSLELGDSALYFCASSVAGAGETQYFGPGTRLLVL.

The V and J genes are TRBV5-1 and TRBJ2-7, with TRBD1 identical over 7 bases. Unmatched junction bases numbered 4, after V lost 4 bases and J lost 3 bases. CDR1 and CDR2 (germline): SGHRS, YFSETQ. The CDR3 is 13 residues long. Here the CDR3 DNA reads TGCGCCAGCAGCCGCGGACAGGACTACGAGCAGTACTTC. This sequence encodes CASSRGQDYEQYF.

The CDR3 reads CASRRGQLLRLNTEAFF. The DNA of the CDR3 is TGTGCCAGCAGACGGGGACAGCTCCTGAGATTGAACACTGAAGCTTTCTTT. This chain uses TRBV7-9 with TRBJ1-1; 7 bases match TRBD1. V was pared by 6 bases and J by 0 bases, with 13 bases of the junction left unmatched. CDR3 size: 17 residues. Germline CDR1 SEHNR, CDR2 FQNEAQ (reference sequence).

The rearrangement joins TRBV6-2 or TRBV6-3 to TRBJ2-3, with 11 positions matching TRBD2. The germline V gene encodes CDR1 MNHEY and CDR2 SVGEGT. CDR3 length equals 15 residues. Unmatched junction bases numbered 2, after V lost 5 bases and J lost 1 base. CDR3 DNA: TGTGCCAGCAGTCAGACTAGCGGGGGCACAGATACGCAGTATTTT. As protein: CASSQTSGGTDTQYF.

Comments on this clone: At the DNA level, this CDR3 is encoded by other sequences in the same sample as well. The chain recombines TRBV5-1 with TRBJ1-1; unclear D gene. The CDR3 length is 13 residues. Germline V CDR1 and CDR2: SGHRS, YFSETQ. Between the trimmed V and J ends, which lost 2 bases and 5 bases, there was a span of 10 bases. The CDR3 sequence is CASSLGGGTEAFF. The CDR3 nucleotides read TGCGCCAGCAGCTTAGGAGGTGGGACTGAAGCTTTCTTT. Using reference TRBV5-1 and TRBJ1-1 for the parts outside the CDR3, the full variable domain is KAGVTQTPRYLIKTRGQQVTLSCSPISGHRSVSWYQQTPGQGLQFLFEYFSETQRNKGNFPGRFSGRQFSNSRSEMNVSTLELGDSALYLCASSLGGGTEAFFGQGTRLTVV.

V gene TRBV6-1 combines with J gene TRBJ2-1; TRBD2 might be the D (5 bases). Looked up from germline, CDR1 is MNHNS and CDR2 is SASEGT. CDR3 length: 15 amino acids. Trimming stripped 1 base from V and 8 bases from J, with 15 bases between. CDR3 region: CASSEGWVASHEQFF. The CDR3 nucleotides are TGTGCCAGCAGTGAAGGTTGGGTAGCGTCCCATGAGCAGTTCTTC.

The V and J genes are TRBV19 and TRBJ2-1; D possibly corresponds to TRBD2 (5 bases). The length of the CDR3 is 19 residues. Trimming took 0 bases from V and 0 from J, leaving 18 bases between them. CDR1 is LNHDA and CDR2 is SQIVND in the germline V gene (reference sequence). The CDR3 nucleotides read TGTGCCAGTAGTATAGATCCCACCCGGACTGGCTTCTCCTACAATGAGCAGTTCTTC. Residues: CASSIDPTRTGFSYNEQFF.

This rearrangement joins TRBV29-1 to TRBJ2-7; possible D gene TRBD2, 5 bases. V was clipped by 2 bases and J by 0 bases, with 5 bases between them. Germline CDR1 is SQVTM and CDR2 is ANQGSEA. CDR3 length: 12 amino acids. The CDR3 coding sequence is TGCAGCGTTGAACTAGCCTCCTACGAGCAGTACTTC. It is translated as CSVELASYEQYF.

In this sample, this clone turned up a few times. The chain joins TRBV9 to TRBJ2-2; 7 nucleotides align to TRBD2. CDR3 length: 16 amino acids. Germline lookup yields CDR1 SGDLS and CDR2 YYNGEE. The ends lost 3 bases at V and 2 bases at J; junction bases unmatched: 7. Written as DNA, the CDR3 is TGTGCCAGCAGCGCCAAAGCGGGGTTCAACACCGGGGAGCTGTTTTTT. It encodes CASSAKAGFNTGELFF.

This chain connects TRBV21-1 to TRBJ2-7; the DNA was not compared with TRBD2, the D call given in the table. TRBV21-1 is reported as a pseudogene. This CDR3 comprises 14 residues. The CDR3 reads CASTSLSAFYEQYF. The DNA for the CDR3 is TGTGCCAGCACGAGCCTGAGTGCGTTCTACGAGCAGTACTTC.

J is TRBJ1-2 and V is TRBV10-3, with D possibly being TRBD1 (6 bases). Between the trimmed V and J ends, which lost 3 bases and 6 bases, there was a span of 29 bases. The CDR3 extends over 19 amino acids. Germline V lookup: CDR1 ENHRY, CDR2 SYGVKD. The CDR3 DNA is TGTGCCATCAGTGACCGAGGAGGACTCCACAGGGCCCGTAGGAATGGCTACACCTTC. This translates into CAISDRGGLHRARRNGYTF.

V usage is TRBV20-1 and J usage is TRBJ1-2; D is unclear. CDR1 is DFQATT and CDR2 is SNEGSKA in the germline V gene (reference sequence). This CDR3 spans 11 amino acids. Trimming removed 5 bases at V and 3 bases at J, with 7 bases between. CDR3 region: CSALEDYGYTF. CDR3 bases: TGCAGTGCTTTGGAGGACTATGGCTACACCTTC.

The sample holds one count of this clone. CDR3 sequence reads: CASSYFATSGGGREQFF. Written as DNA, the CDR3 is TGTGCCAGCAGCTATTTTGCGACTAGCGGGGGGGGTCGTGAGCAGTTCTTC. The rearrangement uses TRBV7-2 and TRBJ2-1; TRBD2 matches 14 bases. Germline values: CDR1 SGHTA, CDR2 FQGNSA. CDR3 size: 17 residues. The junction had 11 bases not matched to a gene; V was cut back by 4 bases and J by 9 bases.

The CDR3 region has the DNA TGTGCCAGCAGCGGAACAGGAGGGTACAATGAGCAGTTCTTC. Translation: CASSGTGGYNEQFF. The J gene is TRBJ2-1, the V gene TRBV13; a possible D gene is TRBD2 (6 bases). Germline V gene sequence: CDR1 PRHDT, CDR2 FYEKMQ (reference sequence). With 5 bases removed from V and 4 bases from J, the gap between germline ends came to 12 bases. The CDR3 has 14 amino acids.

The CDR3 DNA reads as TGTGCCAGCAGTCCTACTCAGGACCCTCTAAGCGGCCACGAGCAGTACTTC. Its translation is CASSPTQDPLSGHEQYF. V usage is TRBV28 and J usage is TRBJ2-7; possibly TRBD2 for D (5 bases). This CDR3 has 17 amino acids. Germline lookup yields CDR1 MDHEN and CDR2 SYDVKM. V lost 5 bases and J lost 5, with 25 bases in between.

J is TRBJ1-1 and V is TRBV30; D is possibly TRBD1 (6 bases). Per the germline V gene, CDR1 is GTSNPN and CDR2 is SVGIG (reference sequence). The CDR3 covers 13 residues. Trimming removed 4 bases from V and 7 bases from J, with 16 bases in between. In DNA form, the CDR3 reads TGTGCCTGGATGGTGGACAGCTATTTTGAAGCTTTCTTT. Protein sequence: CAWMVDSYFEAFF.

The genes are TRBV24-1 and TRBJ1-2; D remains unclear. Germline CDR1 is KGHDR and CDR2 is SFDVKD. Trimming left V 4 bases short and J 3 bases short, with 11 bases between. This CDR3 is built from 14 residues. CDR3 sequence: CATSDSPADYGYTF. The CDR3 DNA is TGTGCCACCAGTGACTCTCCTGCCGACTATGGCTACACCTTC.

The rearrangement joins TRBV12-2 to TRBJ2-1; TRBD2, the table's D call, lacks a check against the DNA. TRBV12-2 is shown as a pseudogene. This CDR3 has 17 amino acids. The DNA of the CDR3 is TGTGCAAGTCGCTTAGTACTAAGCGGGGGCACCGGCGATGAGCAGTTCTTC. Amino acids: CASRLVLSGGTGDEQFF.

J is TRBJ2-3 and V is TRBV18; D is unresolved. CDR3 length: 13 amino acids. V dropped 2 bases and J dropped 3 bases, with 6 bases sitting between them. Looked up from germline, CDR1 is KGHSH and CDR2 is LQKENI. CDR3 protein: CASSPSQTDTQYF. CDR3 in DNA: TGTGCCAGCTCACCAAGTCAGACAGATACGCAGTATTTT.

This chain connects TRBV28 to TRBJ2-3; D is perhaps TRBD1 (6 bases). V was shortened by 5 bases and J by 14 bases, with 14 bases between the two germline ends. The length of the CDR3 is 11 residues. CDR1 is MDHEN and CDR2 is SYDVKM in the germline V gene. The CDR3 sequence is CASSPGTQRYF. The CDR3 nucleotides read TGTGCCAGCAGTCCCGGGACACAAAGGTATTTT.

CDR3 sequence reads: CASRQFNQPQHF. As DNA, the CDR3 is TGTGCCAGCAGACAGTTTAATCAGCCCCAGCATTTT. The V gene is TRBV12-3 or TRBV12-4, the J gene TRBJ1-5; D is unclear. The V end was cut by 6 bases, the J end by 4 bases, with 7 bases between. This CDR3 region has 12 residues.

The chain employs TRBV6-6 and TRBJ2-3, with 9 nucleotides matching TRBD2. The germline CDR1 and CDR2 sequences are MNHNY and SVGAGI (reference sequence). CDR3 length: 16 residues. Losses at the gene ends were 6 bases for V and 2 bases for J; bases not matched to a gene: 9. The CDR3 protein is CASSPGTSRDTDTQYF. CDR3 bases: TGTGCCAGCAGCCCCGGGACTAGCCGGGACACAGATACGCAGTATTTT.

The CDR3 here is CATQGTYEQYF. The CDR3 DNA sequence: TGTGCCACCCAGGGAACCTACGAGCAGTACTTC. V gene TRBV3-1 (or the pseudogene TRBV3-2) combines with J gene TRBJ2-7, with a possible D match to TRBD1 (5 bases). With 10 bases removed from V and 2 bases from J, the gap between germline ends came to 9 bases. This CDR3 has 11 residues. Germline V gives CDR1 LGHDT, CDR2 YNNKEL (reference sequence).

The V call is TRBV2, the J call TRBJ2-5, with 9 bases aligning to TRBD1. Trimming cost V 6 bases and J 6 bases; bases outside gene matches: 5. The CDR3 has 13 residues. The germline CDR1 and CDR2 sequences are SNHLY and FYNNEI. CDR3 sequence (DNA): TGTGCCAGCAGAGGACAGGGGAGGAAGACCCAGTACTTC. Translation: CASRGQGRKTQYF.

The rearrangement links TRBV27 to TRBJ1-4, with D unresolved. The ends were cut back, 9 bases at V and 3 bases at J, with 11 bases in the middle. The CDR3 sequence is 13 residues long. Germline V gene sequence: CDR1 MNHEY, CDR2 SMNVEV (reference sequence). The CDR3 DNA follows: TGTGCCAGGGAGAGGGCGTCTAATGAAAAACTGTTTTTT. Translated: CARERASNEKLFF.

The chain links TRBV12-3 or TRBV12-4 to TRBJ2-5; D unresolved. V was cut by 1 base and J by 5 bases, with 8 bases left in between. The CDR3 extends over 13 amino acids. The CDR3 here is CASSLDLRETQYF. The CDR3 DNA reads as TGTGCCAGCAGTTTAGACTTAAGGGAGACCCAGTACTTC.